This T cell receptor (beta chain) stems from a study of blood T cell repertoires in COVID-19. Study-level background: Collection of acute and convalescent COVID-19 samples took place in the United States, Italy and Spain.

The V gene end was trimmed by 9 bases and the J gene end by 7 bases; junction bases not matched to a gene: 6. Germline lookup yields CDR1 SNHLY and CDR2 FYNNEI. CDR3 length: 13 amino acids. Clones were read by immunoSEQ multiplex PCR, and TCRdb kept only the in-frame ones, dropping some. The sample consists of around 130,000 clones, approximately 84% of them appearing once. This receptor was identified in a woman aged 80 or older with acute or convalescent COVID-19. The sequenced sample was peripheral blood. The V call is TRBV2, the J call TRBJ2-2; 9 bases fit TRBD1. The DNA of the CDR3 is TGTGCCAGGACAGGGGGAAAGGTCGGGGAGCTGTTTTTT. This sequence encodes CARTGGKVGELFF.